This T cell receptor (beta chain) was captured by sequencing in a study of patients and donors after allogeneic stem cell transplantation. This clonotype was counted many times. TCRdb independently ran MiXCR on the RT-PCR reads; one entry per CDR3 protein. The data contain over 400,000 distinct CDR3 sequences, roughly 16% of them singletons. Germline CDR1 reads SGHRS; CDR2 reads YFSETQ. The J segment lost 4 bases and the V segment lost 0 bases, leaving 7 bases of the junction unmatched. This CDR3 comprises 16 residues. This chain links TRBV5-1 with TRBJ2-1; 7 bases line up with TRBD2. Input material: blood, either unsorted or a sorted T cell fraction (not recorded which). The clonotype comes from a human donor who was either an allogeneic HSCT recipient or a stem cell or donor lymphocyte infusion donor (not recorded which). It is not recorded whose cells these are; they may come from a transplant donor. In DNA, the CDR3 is TGCGCCAGCAGCTTGGGGAGGGACTATCGATACAATGAGCAGTTCTTC. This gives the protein CASSLGRDYRYNEQFF. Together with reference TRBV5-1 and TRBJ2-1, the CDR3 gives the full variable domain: KAGVTQTPRYLIKTRGQQVTLSCSPISGHRSVSWYQQTPGQGLQFLFEYFSETQRNKGNFPGRFSGRQFSNSRSEMNVSTLELGDSALYLCASSLGRDYRYNEQFFGPGTRLTVL.